These 22 T cell receptor beta chains were sequenced from one sample in a study of post-analysis software for immune sequencing data. Points from the study as a whole: Controls showed lower frequencies than patients for a few TRBV segments, and TRBV5-6, TRBV5-1 and TRBV20-1 were among these.

Researchers reported that TCR beta cDNA libraries carried unique molecular identifiers. Via MiXCR, TCRdb re-called the PCR reads, giving one row per CDR3 protein. Of roughly 200,000 distinct CDR3 sequences in the sample, approximately 28% were seen once. No cognate antigen is known for these TCRs. Sequenced material: blood. All receptors derive from a girl aged 2-17 years with multiple sclerosis.

The genes are TRBV12-3 or TRBV12-4 and TRBJ2-2; D is perhaps TRBD1 (5 bases). This CDR3 is built from 14 residues. The ends were cut back, 3 bases at V and 4 bases at J, with 9 bases in the middle. The CDR3 DNA sequence: TGTGCCAGCAGTTTTCCCCAGGGCACCGGGGAGCTGTTTTTT. This sequence encodes CASSFPQGTGELFF.

This clonotype has just one count. A much larger clone differs by one base, so this may be a read error. The chain combines TRBV5-1 with TRBJ2-7, with 14 bases lining up with TRBD2. The DNA matches TRBJ2-5 better at its end, which makes the J call doubtful. The CDR3 consists of 18 residues. The germline V gene has CDR1 SGHRS and CDR2 YFSETQ. The CDR3 DNA is TGCGCCAGCAGCCGCCGGACTAGCGGGGGGCCTAACCAAGAGACCCAGTACTTC. Encoded protein: CASSRRTSGGPNQETQYF.

Many counts were recorded for this clonotype. This sequence joins TRBV7-9 and TRBJ2-1, with D possibly being TRBD2 (7 bases). Germline-derived CDR1 and CDR2 are SEHNR and FQNEAQ (reference sequence). The CDR3 has 15 residues. Trimming removed 5 bases from V and 5 bases from J, with 16 bases in between. The CDR3 loop reads CASSPWEGEDNEQFF. CDR3 sequence (DNA): TGTGCCAGCAGCCCCTGGGAGGGGGAGGACAATGAGCAGTTCTTC.

This clonotype was detected ten times or more. The rearrangement joins TRBV11-2 to TRBJ2-7; 11 nucleotides agree with TRBD1. This CDR3 contains 15 residues. V lost 5 bases and J lost 2; bases outside the gene matches: 5. Germline V CDR1 and CDR2: SGHAT, FQNNGV. The DNA for the CDR3 is TGTGCCAGCAGCATCCGGGACAGGGGGGCCTACGAGCAGTACTTC. Translation: CASSIRDRGAYEQYF.

Ten or more counts support this clonotype. This rearrangement joins TRBV3-1 to TRBJ2-7; D not resolved. Germline CDR1 and CDR2: LGHDT and YNNKEL (reference sequence). V lost 5 bases, J lost 0 bases, and 17 bases lay in between. The CDR3 sequence is 16 residues long. DNA of the CDR3: TGTGCCAGCAGCAATGCTCGTGGCGCCTCCTCCTACGAGCAGTACTTC. Residues: CASSNARGASSYEQYF.

This clonotype was seen many times. This sequence joins TRBV7-2 and TRBJ2-1, with D perhaps TRBD2 (6 bases). The germline CDR1 and CDR2 sequences are SGHTA and FQGNSA. V was trimmed by 0 bases and J by 7 bases, leaving 13 bases between them. The length of the CDR3 is 15 residues. CDR3 sequence: CASSLAGGIVNEQFF. The CDR3 nucleotides are TGTGCCAGCAGCTTAGCTGGCGGGATAGTAAATGAGCAGTTCTTC.

To note about this clonotype: This may be a read error: a much more frequent sequence differs by one nucleotide. The DNA of the CDR3 is TGCGTCAGCAAACGTATTGCCGAGACAAACGAGCAGTACTTC. Translating gives CVSKRIAETNEQYF. The chain employs TRBV5-1 and TRBJ2-4, with D unclear. The end of the DNA fits TRBJ2-7 better, so the J call may be wrong. The CDR3 is made up of 14 amino acids. CDR1 is SGHRS, CDR2 YFSETQ, per germline.

The sample holds many counts of this clonotype. The V gene is TRBV7-8, the J gene TRBJ2-5, with D possibly being TRBD1 or TRBD2 (6 bases each). Trimming took off 0 bases at V and 3 bases at J, with 11 bases between the two ends. Germline CDR1 SGHVS, CDR2 FQNEAQ. The CDR3 length is 15 residues. The DNA for the CDR3 is TGTGCCAGCAGCTTAGCGAAGGGGGGTGAAGAGACCCAGTACTTC. It encodes CASSLAKGGEETQYF.

Concerning this clonotype itself: Since the CDR3 does not end with the conserved phenylalanine or tryptophan, this likely comes from a read error. The chain recombines TRBV12-3 or TRBV12-4 with TRBJ2-2; TRBD1 might be the D (5 bases). The CDR3 runs 14 residues. CDR3 protein: CAGSDRTNTGELFV. DNA for the CDR3: TGTGCCGGCAGCGACAGAACGAACACCGGGGAGCTGTTTGTT.

In its sample, this clonotype was seen a few times. The rearrangement uses TRBV11-2 and TRBJ1-6; 7 bases are a match to TRBD1. CDR1 is SGHAT, CDR2 FQNNGV, per germline. The CDR3 consists of 16 residues. The V segment lost 4 bases and the J segment 7 bases; nucleotides outside the gene matches: 10. The CDR3 is CASSSRGQVGNSPLHF. Here the CDR3 DNA reads TGTGCCAGCAGCTCCCGCGGACAGGTTGGCAATTCACCCCTCCACTTT.

On this clonotype: A much more abundant neighbour one base away suggests this may be a read error. CDR3: CSVDRGTSGKSSYNEQYF. The CDR3 nucleotides are TGCAGCGTTGACCGGGGGACTAGCGGGAAGAGCTCCTACAATGAGCAGTACTTC. The gene calls are TRBV29-1 and TRBJ2-1; 13 bases align to TRBD2. Near its end, the DNA agrees better with TRBJ2-7, so the J call may be wrong. The CDR3 contains 18 residues. The germline V gene has CDR1 SQVTM and CDR2 ANQGSEA.

This clonotype was detected only a few times. The chain couples TRBV5-1 to TRBJ2-7; TRBD1 matches 9 bases. V lost 0 bases and J lost 2; bases outside the gene matches: 6. This CDR3 contains 16 residues. Germline-derived CDR1 and CDR2 are SGHRS and YFSETQ. CDR3 region: CASSLGPGQGTYEQYF. The CDR3 DNA reads TGCGCCAGCAGCTTGGGCCCGGGACAGGGAACCTACGAGCAGTACTTC.

This chain joins TRBV20-1 and TRBJ1-6, with D hard to call. Trimming took off 0 bases at V and 13 bases at J, with 19 bases between the two ends. From germline, CDR1 is DFQATT and CDR2 SNEGSKA (reference sequence). CDR3 length equals 15 residues. The CDR3 DNA follows: TGCAGTGCTAGAGATCTGATACGTTTGGGAATTCCCCTCCACTTT. Translation gives CSARDLIRLGIPLHF.

This clonotype was picked up many times. This rearrangement joins TRBV29-1 to TRBJ1-5; TRBD1 is a possible D gene (5 bases). V gave up 6 bases and J gave up 0 bases, with 9 bases separating them. The CDR3 is 13 residues long. CDR1 SQVTM and CDR2 ANQGSEA come from the germline V gene. The DNA of the CDR3 is TGCAGCGTCGCGGACACTAGCAATCAGCCCCAGCATTTT. Translated, it gives CSVADTSNQPQHF.

This clonotype has a count of ten or more. This chain links TRBV5-1 with TRBJ1-1; 7 bases align to TRBD1. This CDR3 is 15 amino acids long. The V gene's germline CDR1 is SGHRS and CDR2 YFSETQ. After removal of 3 bases from V and 0 bases from J, the junction contained 5 bases not matched to a gene. CDR3 amino acids: CASSYRDRLNTEAFF. CDR3 DNA: TGCGCCAGCAGCTACCGGGACAGATTGAACACTGAAGCTTTCTTT.

In the case of this clonotype: A much more abundant neighbour one base away suggests this may be a read error. This sequence joins TRBV5-1 and TRBJ2-1, with 9 nucleotides matching TRBD1. The CDR3 runs 16 residues. Germline lookup yields CDR1 SGHRS and CDR2 YFSETQ. The V segment lost 0 bases and the J segment 6 bases; nucleotides outside the gene matches: 7. DNA of the CDR3: TGCGCCAGCAGCTTGGGAATGGGACAGGGACGCAATGAGCAGTTCTTC. Its translation is CASSLGMGQGRNEQFF.

A few counts support this clonotype. The chain is built from TRBV2 and TRBJ2-3, with TRBD2 matching 13 bases. With V trimmed by 8 bases and J by 4 bases, 3 bases remained unmatched. The CDR3 covers 14 residues. From germline, CDR1 is SNHLY and CDR2 FYNNEI. The CDR3 region has the DNA TGTGCCAGCGCGGGACTAGCGGGGTCAGATACGCAGTATTTT. It encodes CASAGLAGSDTQYF.

This clonotype was recorded at least ten times. The chain joins TRBV4-1 to TRBJ1-2, with D possibly being TRBD1 (6 bases). V was cut by 1 base and J by 4 bases, with 13 bases left in between. CDR1 and CDR2 (germline): MGHRA, YSYEKL. This CDR3 is 15 amino acids long. The CDR3 DNA is TGCGCCAGCAGCCAAGCAGGGGTGGGTAGCTATGGCTACACCTTC. Translated, it gives CASSQAGVGSYGYTF.

The gene calls are TRBV4-3 and TRBJ2-1; 10 bases map to TRBD2. Germline V gene lookup returns CDR1 LGHNA and CDR2 YSLEER. CDR3 length: 16 amino acids. With V trimmed by 0 bases and J by 9 bases, 8 bases remained unmatched. The CDR3 bases are TGCGCCAGCAGCCAAGACCCAAGCGGGGGGGCCACTGAGCAGTTCTTC. It translates to CASSQDPSGGATEQFF.

V usage is TRBV30 and J usage is TRBJ1-4; the match to TRBD1 covers 7 bases. CDR1 is GTSNPN and CDR2 is SVGIG in the germline V gene (reference sequence). The CDR3 length is 15 residues. V dropped 4 bases and J dropped 8; count of bases not matched to a gene: 13. CDR3 sequence: CAWNYFGTVTEKLFF. In nucleotides, the CDR3 is TGTGCCTGGAACTATTTCGGGACAGTGACGGAAAAACTGTTTTTT.

J is TRBJ2-6 and V is TRBV28; TRBD1 aligns across 8 bases. Trimming cost V 8 bases and J 0 bases; bases outside gene matches: 6. CDR1 MDHEN and CDR2 SYDVKM come from the germline V gene. CDR3 length: 16 amino acids. In nucleotides, the CDR3 is TGTGCCAGCTGCCGGGACAGGCACTCTGGGGCCAACGTCCTGACTTTC. This gives the protein CASCRDRHSGANVLTF.

The table lists this clonotype with a count of one. A much larger clone lies a single base off, so this may be a read error. The rearrangement uses TRBV7-2 and TRBJ1-2; 9 bases line up with TRBD1. J gave up 5 bases and V 4 bases, and 14 bases lay outside the gene matches. Germline V gene data show CDR1 as SGHTA and CDR2 as FQGNSA. This CDR3 region has 17 residues. The CDR3 DNA follows: TGTGCCAGCAGCTCCAGGACCCGGGACAGGGTTTTGTATGGCTACACCTTC. Its protein product is CASSSRTRDRVLYGYTF.